A selection of T cell receptor beta chains follows, all from one sample in a study of graft-versus-host responses after intestinal transplantation. Sequencing used immunoSEQ multiplex PCR; TCRdb keeps in-frame clones, though not all of them. The data contain roughly 3,900 clones, 65% to 90% of them singletons. Sequenced material: ileum tissue, taken about 93 weeks after intestinal transplant. These receptor sequences come from a human patient who received an intestinal transplant, so some T cells may come from the graft donor. The CDR3 runs from the conserved cysteine through the conserved F or W. The D gene is left open where the match is weak. A row's size may be missing; if present it is once, few, many or a size class.

TRBJ1-1	.	.	TRBV5-4	TGTGCCAGCAGCTTGGGTCCGGAGGGGGAAGCTTTCTTT	CASSLGPEGEAFF
TRBJ2-1	.	TRBD1	TRBV6-5	TGTGCCAGCAGTCCGAGGACAGGGAGCGAGCAGTTCTTC	CASSPRTGSEQFF
TRBJ1-5	.	.	TRBV27	TGTGCCAGTCACCAAGGGTTTAGCAATCAGCCCCAGCATTTT	CASHQGFSNQPQHF
TRBJ2-3	few	TRBD2	TRBV6-1	TGTGCCAGCAGTGAACTAGCGGGGGGGCCAGATACGCAGTATTTT	CASSELAGGPDTQYF
TRBJ2-1	.	.	TRBV7-9	TGTGCCAGCAGCTTCCCAAGGAATGAGCAGTTCTTC	CASSFPRNEQFF
TRBJ1-2	.	.	TRBV19	TGTGCCAGTAGTATAGAGAGCGCGGCAGGGGTTGGCTACACCTTC	CASSIESAAGVGYTF
TRBJ2-2	.	.	TRBV7-9	TGTGCCAGCAGCTTAGGTCGGGGTTCGAACACCGGGGAGCTGTTTTTT	CASSLGRGSNTGELFF
TRBJ2-7	few	.	TRBV7-2	TGTGCCAGCAGCCGTGGGTACCAAGCCTACGAGCAGTACTTC	CASSRGYQAYEQYF
TRBJ1-2	.	.	TRBV15	TGTGCCACCAGCCCACTAGGCCCCCGGTATGGCTACACCTTC	CATSPLGPRYGYTF
TRBJ1-6	.	.	TRBV5-1	TGCGCCAGCAGCCTTATTGCGGGGGGCTACGATTCACCCCTCCACTTT	CASSLIAGGYDSPLHF
TRBJ1-4	few	.	TRBV18	TGTGCCAGCTCATCGACGTCCCGGGGGGATGAAAAACTGTTTTTT	CASSSTSRGDEKLFF
TRBJ1-2	.	.	TRBV4-1	TGCGCCAGCAGCCAAGCGTCAGGGCTCTATGGCTACACCTTC	CASSQASGLYGYTF
TRBJ1-4	.	TRBD1	TRBV9	TGCGCCAGCAGCGCCGGACAGGCTGCGAATGAAAAACTGTTTTTT	CASSAGQAANEKLFF
TRBJ2-5	.	TRBD2	TRBV19	TGTGCCAGTAGTATAAGCCTAGCGGGGACAGAGACCCAGTACTTC	CASSISLAGTETQYF
TRBJ2-3	.	.	TRBV20-1	TGCAGTGACAGAAAAGGAGATACGCAGTATTTT	CSDRKGDTQYF
TRBJ1-6	.	TRBD1	TRBV5-6	TGTGCCAGCAGCTCGGGACAGGGAAATTCACCCCTCCACTTT	CASSSGQGNSPLHF
TRBJ1-2	.	.	TRBV6-5	TGTGCCAGCAGTGCTGCAGGCACCTTCTATGGCTACACCTTC	CASSAAGTFYGYTF
TRBJ2-2	.	TRBD2	TRBV4-2	TGTGCCAGCAGCCAAAACCATTTCCTAAGCGGGGGGGCGTTCGGGGAGCTGTTTTTT	CASSQNHFLSGGAFGELFF
TRBJ1-1	.	.	TRBV11-3	TGTGCCAGCAGCTTAGATGGCGGGGACACTGAAGCTTTCTTT	CASSLDGGDTEAFF
TRBJ2-7	.	.	TRBV7-2	TGTGCCAGCAGGACCTCCTACGAGCAGTACTTC	CASRTSYEQYF
TRBJ2-7	.	TRBD1	TRBV10-1	TGCGCCAGATCAGACAGGGCCGAAAGATACGAGCAGTACTTC	CARSDRAERYEQYF
TRBJ2-7	.	TRBD1	TRBV7-3	TGTGCCAGCAGCTTAATCGGGACAGCCCTGGGCTCCTACGAGCAGTACTTC	CASSLIGTALGSYEQYF
TRBJ2-2	once	.	TRBV14	TGTGCCAGCAGCCAACAGGGAACCGGGGAGCTGTTTTTT	CASSQQGTGELFF
TRBJ2-3	once	TRBD2	TRBV6-1	TGTGCCAGCAACGAACCGGGACTATACACAGATACGCAGTATTTT	CASNEPGLYTDTQYF
TRBJ1-6	.	TRBD1	TRBV6-9	TGTGCCAGCCGGACAGGGTCTAATTCACCCCTCCACTTT	CASRTGSNSPLHF
TRBJ2-3	few	.	TRBV5-6	TGTGCCAGCAGCTTTAGGGGGGGCACAGATACGCAGTATTTT	CASSFRGGTDTQYF
TRBJ1-2	.	TRBD1	TRBV5-6	TGTGCCAGCAGCTTGTGGACAGGGCCGACCTATGGCTACACCTTC	CASSLWTGPTYGYTF
TRBJ1-4	.	TRBD1	TRBV5-1	TGCGCCAGCAGCTTGGAAGGGGGCACTAATGAAAAACTGTTTTTT	CASSLEGGTNEKLFF
TRBJ1-1	.	TRBD1	TRBV5-1	TGCGCCAGCAGCTTACAGGGGGCGCAGACTGAAGCTTTCTTT	CASSLQGAQTEAFF
TRBJ2-3	once	TRBD1	TRBV27	TGTGCCAGCAGTTTATCCGAATGGACAGGGCGCACAGATACGCAGTATTTT	CASSLSEWTGRTDTQYF
TRBJ1-1	once	.	TRBV5-6	TGTGCCAGCAGCTTGGTAAAGTTGGGGGGCGCGGGGGCTGAAGCTTTCTTT	CASSLVKLGGAGAEAFF
TRBJ1-6	.	.	TRBV5-1	TGCGCCAGCAGCTTGGAGCAGGGAAGATCACCCCTCCACTTT	CASSLEQGRSPLHF
TRBJ2-5	.	.	TRBV4-1	TGCGCCAGCAGCCCAATTGAGGTATCACAAGAGACCCAGTACTTC	CASSPIEVSQETQYF
TRBJ1-1	few	TRBD1	TRBV5-5	TGTGCCAGCAGCCTGACAGGGAGGAACACTGAAGCTTTCTTT	CASSLTGRNTEAFF
TRBJ2-5	.	.	TRBV11-2	TGTGCCAGCAGCCTAACCCGGGAAGGGACCCAGTACTTC	CASSLTREGTQYF
TRBJ1-2	.	TRBD1	TRBV4-1	TGCGCCAGCAGCCAAGGATTGAACGCCGGACAGGGGCACACCTTC	CASSQGLNAGQGHTF
TRBJ2-4	.	TRBD2	TRBV5-5	TGTGCCAGCAGCTTTAGCGGGGGGCAGGGAAACATTCAGTACTTC	CASSFSGGQGNIQYF
TRBJ1-6	.	TRBD1	TRBV18	TGTGCCAGCTCACCGGGACAGGGTAATTCACCCCTCCACTTT	CASSPGQGNSPLHF
TRBJ2-6	.	TRBD1	TRBV5-1	TGCGCCAGCAGCGGAGGGACAGGGCTCGGGGCCAACGTCCTGACTTTC	CASSGGTGLGANVLTF
TRBJ2-5	.	TRBD2	TRBV11-2	TGTGCCAGCAGCCTGCCACTAGCGGGGGGCGGGGAGACCCAGTACTTC	CASSLPLAGGGETQYF
TRBJ2-7	once	.	TRBV19	TGTGCCAGTAGTATAGATCGGAGCTACGAGCAGTACTTC	CASSIDRSYEQYF
TRBJ1-2	.	.	TRBV19	TGTGCCAGTAGTATTCGATCGGGTGGCTACACCTTC	CASSIRSGGYTF
TRBJ2-7	.	.	TRBV10-2	TGCGCCAGCAGTGAGGCCCTCCGACAGTACGAGCAGTACTTC	CASSEALRQYEQYF
TRBJ2-3	few	.	TRBV15	TGTGCCACCAGCAGAGCCCAGGGGGGCGAGACAGATACGCAGTATTTT	CATSRAQGGETDTQYF
TRBJ2-1	.	TRBD2	TRBV6-4	TGTGCCAGCAGTGACGGGACTAGCAATGAGCAGTTCTTC	CASSDGTSNEQFF
TRBJ1-6	.	.	TRBV19	TGTGCCAGTAGTATAGGGGAATCCTATAATTCACCCCTCCACTTT	CASSIGESYNSPLHF
TRBJ2-7	.	.	TRBV30	TGTGCCTGGAGGGGCAGGGTCCCCTTCTACGAGCAGTACTTC	CAWRGRVPFYEQYF
TRBJ2-7	.	.	TRBV9	TGTGCCAGCAGCCTTGACGGCTACGAGCAGTACTTC	CASSLDGYEQYF
TRBJ1-1	.	TRBD1	TRBV19	TGTGCCAGTAGCCCGGGACAGGGGTTAAAGAACACTGAAGCTTTCTTT	CASSPGQGLKNTEAFF
TRBJ2-1	.	TRBD2	TRBV6-5	TGTGCCACTCGTATGCTAGCGGGGTCCGACAATGAGCAGTTCTTC	CATRMLAGSDNEQFF
TRBJ2-2	.	.	TRBV6-5	TGTGCCAGCAGTTACCAGGACTGGGTTGGAACCGGGGAGCTGTTTTTT	CASSYQDWVGTGELFF